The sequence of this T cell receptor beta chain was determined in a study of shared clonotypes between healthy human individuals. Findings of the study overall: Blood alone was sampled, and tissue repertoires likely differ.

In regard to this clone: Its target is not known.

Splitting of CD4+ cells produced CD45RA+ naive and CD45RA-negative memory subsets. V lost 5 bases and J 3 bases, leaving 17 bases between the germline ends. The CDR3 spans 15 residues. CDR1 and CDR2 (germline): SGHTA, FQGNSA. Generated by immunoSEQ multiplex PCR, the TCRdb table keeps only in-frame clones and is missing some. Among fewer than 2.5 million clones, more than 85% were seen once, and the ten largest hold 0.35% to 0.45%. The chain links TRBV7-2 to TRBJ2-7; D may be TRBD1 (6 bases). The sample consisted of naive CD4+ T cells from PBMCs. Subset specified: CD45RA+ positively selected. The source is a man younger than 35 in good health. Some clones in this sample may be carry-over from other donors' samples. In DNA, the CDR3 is TGTGCCAGCAGCCTGTCCCCCGGCAGGGGCTACGAGCAGTACTTC. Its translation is CASSLSPGRGYEQYF.